What follows describes a single TCR beta chain. This clonotype has more than one count but fewer than ten. No cognate antigen has been identified for it. No much larger clonotype is one base removed from it; base qualities were not supplied. Stable hyperthyroidism was defined as no progression to ophthalmopathy within 18 months of follow-up. Hyperthyroidism patients were newly diagnosed, were aged 18 to 65 years, and had a disease duration under 2 months. Patients with other autoimmune diseases, uncontrolled infections, pregnancy or lactation were excluded. Diagnosis relied on clinical symptoms, serum thyroxine, TRAb, thyroid ultrasound and orbital computed tomography. Ficoll-Paque density gradient centrifugation was used to isolate PBMCs from about 9.4 ml of fresh peripheral blood. Trizol reagent was used to extract the total RNA, and its quality was then checked on an Agilent 2100 Bioanalyzer. These data belong to a study of Graves' ophthalmopathy and Graves' hyperthyroidism (dated by TCRdb to 2016 to 2019). Study-wide context: Peripheral blood was collected at initial diagnosis, before any treatment. In over 5 hyperthyroidism patients, the T-cell repertoire of thyroid tissue was compared with the T-cell repertoire of blood. The study used signatures of the TCR beta repertoire to tell Graves' ophthalmopathy apart from Graves' hyperthyroidism and to predict which patients would progress to ophthalmopathy. An independent validation cohort comprised around 19 hyperthyroidism patients and some 16 patients who later progressed from hyperthyroidism to ophthalmopathy. In total, 135 blood samples were TCR-sequenced: approximately 42 ophthalmopathy, some 75 hyperthyroidism and some 17 hyperthyroidism-to-ophthalmopathy patients. A discovery set of 90 to 100 patients (43 ophthalmopathy, some 58 stable hyperthyroidism) was enrolled to explore V-J signatures distinguishing ophthalmopathy from hyperthyroidism. Following sampling, methimazole starting at 30 mg daily was administered to hyperthyroidism patients, and high-dose intravenous methylprednisolone was administered to ophthalmopathy patients. The 95 to 100 discovery patients were randomly divided into training and test sets at a 7:3 ratio.

The V end loses 5 bases and the J end loses 3 bases, and a stretch of 17 bases separates them. Based on the germline V gene, the CDR1 and CDR2 sequences are MNHEY and SVGAGI. Inclusive of the bounding cysteine and phenylalanine, the CDR3 is 15 residues long. Just CDR3 DNA is preserved here, 45 bases in frame from base 1. Study-level results and caveats: In validation, the model predicted ophthalmopathy progression with 70.59% sensitivity and about 77% specificity; some twelve predicted patients were CT-confirmed with GO in a median of around 6 months. Among expanded thyroid clonotypes with frequency above 0.001, most also showed up in blood, which suggests that blood repertoires may reflect the thyroid immune response. Sample size was not statistically predetermined, and group allocation was not concealed from the investigators. The 13-signature model separated ophthalmopathy from stable hyperthyroidism with approximately 90% sensitivity and 81.08% specificity in cross-validation, and 80%/75% in the test set.

For repertoire sequencing, TCR beta CDR3 regions were amplified from RNA transcripts. A first-round RT-PCR used HTBI primers with the Qiagen OneStep RT-PCR kit, followed by a second-round multiplex PCR, size selection and purification. Libraries were sequenced paired-end with 100 bp reads on an Illumina HiSeq2000. The study's own analysis went as follows. SOAPnuke was used to process the reads, throwing out any read that had adapters, had uncalled bases, had a mean Phred below 15, or lacked an exact constant-primer or identifier match. COPE v1.2.5 was used to merge the high-quality paired reads. Unique nucleotide sequences were defined as clonotypes and aligned to IMGT TRB V, D and J references using MiTCR v1.1. Only V-J combinations with frequency above 0.0001 were analysed, covering approximately 99% of repertoires. For each V-J combination, a TCR clonal expansion and chaos score was defined as F50 clonal expansion divided by the chaos observed in the TCRdist matrix. Welch's t-statistics and random forest were used to narrow the features down to roughly twelve V-J combinations, which were then fed into a naive Bayes classifier. The Morisita-Horn index was used to measure how similar the thyroid and blood repertoires were. In TCRdb, the public reads were trimmed at Q25 with fastp and aligned with MiXCR, with productive beta chains retained. A single entry per CDR3 protein holds the most common genes and DNA from its merged rows. What appears here as the V and J calls and clone size reflects TCRdb's work, not the paper's. In all, the sample holds about 620,000 distinct CDR3 sequences, and 22% of those were seen once. The ten largest clones capture roughly 6.9% of the sample.

The sample was peripheral blood. The chain joins TRBV6-5 to TRBJ2-7; the D gene is possibly TRBD1 or TRBD2, with 5 bases matching each. The clonotype originates from a woman between 18 and 29 years old with stable Graves' hyperthyroidism. Some clones in this sample may be carry-over from other donors' samples. Donor details come from another sample of the same person, matched by shared clones. The CDR3 has the sequence CASSTSLRGLYEQYF. At the DNA level, the sequence is TGTGCCAGCAGTACCTCCCTTCGGGGCCTCTACGAGCAGTACTTC.